These 14 T cell receptor beta chains originate from one sample sequenced in a study of beta chain features in type 1 diabetes. Study results and limitations: In all four CD4+ subsets, TCRB CDR3 length was significantly, moderately reduced in type 1 diabetes.

No antigen has been identified for these receptors. cDNA synthesis used the whole RNA isolate, giving expressed TCRB sequences. TCRdb's table, derived via immunoSEQ multiplex PCR, lists solely in-frame clones and lacks some. The sample contains 45,000 to 60,000 clones, 35% to 55% of which appear only once. The source material was stem cell memory CD4+ T cells from blood. Source of these receptors: a man younger than 40 with type 1 diabetes.

The V and J genes are TRBV5-1 and TRBJ1-1; D unclear. The CDR3 covers 14 residues. Looked up from germline, CDR1 is SGHRS and CDR2 is YFSETQ. V lost 0 bases and J lost 1, with 7 bases in between. CDR3 region: CASSLDVANTEAFF. As DNA, the CDR3 is TGCGCCAGCAGCTTGGATGTGGCGAACACTGAAGCTTTCTTT.

This clone showed up just a few times. The genes are TRBV14 and TRBJ2-3; D not resolved. The CDR3 runs 14 residues. Germline V gives CDR1 SGHDN, CDR2 FVKESK. Trimming removed 0 bases at V and 2 bases at J, with 6 bases between. The DNA for the CDR3 is TGTGCCAGCAGCCAAGATCGTTCCACAGATACGCAGTATTTT. Its protein is CASSQDRSTDTQYF.

DNA of the CDR3: TGTGCCAGCAGTTTAATGGGCCGGCCCAGGATCGGGGAGCTGTTTTTT. Residues: CASSLMGRPRIGELFF. The chain employs TRBV28 and TRBJ2-2; D call uncertain. This CDR3 comprises 16 residues. Trimming shortened V by 2 bases and J by 7 bases, and 17 bases separated the two germline ends. Germline-derived CDR1 and CDR2 are MDHEN and SYDVKM.

This chain uses TRBV2 with TRBJ2-7, with 8 bases aligning to TRBD2. Germline V lookup: CDR1 SNHLY, CDR2 FYNNEI. The length of the CDR3 is 13 residues. J lost 6 bases, V lost 5 bases, and 6 bases had no gene match. CDR3 sequence (DNA): TGTGCCAGCAGTCTGGCGGGAGGCGGCGAGCAGTACTTC. Encoded protein: CASSLAGGGEQYF.

The chain is built from TRBV7-9 and TRBJ2-1, with TRBD2 matching over 9 bases. Germline V gene sequence: CDR1 SEHNR, CDR2 FQNEAQ (reference sequence). Trimming cost V 4 bases and J 2 bases; bases outside gene matches: 6. The CDR3 runs 16 residues. DNA for the CDR3: TGTGCCAGCAGCTATAGCGGGAGTAGGGCCTACAATGAGCAGTTCTTC. Its protein product is CASSYSGSRAYNEQFF.

This clone was counted only a few times. This CDR3 is CASSYYTEAFF. CDR3 nucleotides: TGTGCCAGCAGCTACTACACTGAAGCTTTCTTT. The chain links TRBV13 to TRBJ1-1; D remains unclear. CDR1 and CDR2 (germline): PRHDT, FYEKMQ (reference sequence). The CDR3 is 11 amino acids. Trimming left V 4 bases short and J 3 bases short, with 3 bases between.

This chain joins TRBV4-1 and TRBJ2-1; 9 positions match TRBD2. This CDR3 has 15 residues. The germline gives CDR1 MGHRA, CDR2 YSYEKL. The J segment lost 4 bases and the V segment lost 1 base, leaving 2 bases of the junction unmatched. CDR3 region: CASSQALAGYNEQFF. The CDR3 nucleotides read TGCGCCAGCAGCCAAGCCCTAGCGGGGTACAATGAGCAGTTCTTC.

J is TRBJ2-5 and V is TRBV19; possibly TRBD1 for D (6 bases). The CDR3 is made up of 13 amino acids. Germline V gene sequence: CDR1 LNHDA, CDR2 SQIVND (reference sequence). V lost 5 bases to trimming and J lost 2 bases, with 9 bases between them. This CDR3 reads CASSRQGQETQYF. The DNA for the CDR3 is TGTGCCAGTAGTCGGCAGGGGCAAGAGACCCAGTACTTC.

The chain links TRBV5-4 to TRBJ2-5; tentative D call: TRBD1 (6 bases). Germline V lookup: CDR1 SGHNT, CDR2 YYREEE (reference sequence). V lost 0 bases to trimming and J lost 2 bases, with 11 bases between them. This CDR3 region has 15 residues. The CDR3, as DNA: TGTGCCAGCAGCTTGGGTGTTGGACAGCAAGAGACCCAGTACTTC. The encoded protein is CASSLGVGQQETQYF.

The chain has TRBV5-4 and TRBJ2-5, with 12 nucleotides matching TRBD2. The CDR3 is 15 residues long. V gave up 0 bases and J gave up 4 bases; unmatched junction bases: 1. Germline-derived CDR1 and CDR2 are SGHNT and YYREEE (reference sequence). CDR3 amino acids: CASSLGLAGVETQYF. In DNA, the CDR3 is TGTGCCAGCAGCTTGGGACTAGCGGGAGTAGAGACCCAGTACTTC.

The CDR3: CASMVGIGNTEAFF. DNA of the CDR3: TGTGCCAGCATGGTTGGCATTGGGAACACTGAAGCTTTCTTT. This chain links TRBV6-6 with TRBJ1-1; no firm D call. The V gene lost 7 bases and the J gene lost 1 base, with 13 bases spanning the gap. The germline CDR1 and CDR2 sequences are MNHNY and SVGAGI (reference sequence). CDR3 length: 14 residues.

This clone was seen only a few times. The chain combines TRBV7-9 with TRBJ2-1; 8 nucleotides agree with TRBD1. The CDR3 spans 15 residues. V dropped 2 bases and J dropped 3; count of bases not matched to a gene: 3. CDR1 and CDR2 (germline): SEHNR, FQNEAQ (reference sequence). CDR3: CASSLLGQGYNEQFF. The CDR3 DNA sequence: TGTGCCAGCAGCTTACTCGGACAGGGCTACAATGAGCAGTTCTTC.

The chain joins TRBV20-1 to TRBJ2-2, with a possible D match to TRBD2 (5 bases). This CDR3 has 11 amino acids. V was shortened by 7 bases and J by 9 bases, with 12 bases between the two germline ends. The V gene's germline CDR1 is DFQATT and CDR2 SNEGSKA (reference sequence). The CDR3 spells CSVWERRELFF. The CDR3 coding sequence is TGCAGTGTGTGGGAGCGCCGGGAGCTGTTTTTT.

V and J are TRBV11-2 and TRBJ1-5; D uncertain. V gave up 1 base and J gave up 0 bases, with 10 bases separating them. This CDR3 comprises 16 residues. Per germline, CDR1 SGHAT and CDR2 FQNNGV. As DNA, the CDR3 is TGTGCCAGCAGCTTAGGAGGCCACTATAGCAATCAGCCCCAGCATTTT. Translating it yields CASSLGGHYSNQPQHF.